This TCR beta chain is from a study of OX40 agonist ivuxolimab in advanced cancers. For context, the study as a whole: Ivuxolimab, which targeted the costimulatory receptor OX40 (CD134), was an agonistic, fully human IgG2 monoclonal antibody. Intravenous ivuxolimab was administered to patients every 2 weeks at six dose levels: 0.01, 0.1, 0.3, 1.5, 3 and 10 mg/kg. Of the approximately 50 dose-escalation patients, hepatocellular carcinoma was present in approximately 20, melanoma in approximately 15, renal cell carcinoma in 9 and head and neck cancer in 9. A male proportion of roughly 85% and a mean age of roughly 55 years, ranging from roughly 23 to 80, were recorded for the dose-escalation cohort. Prior anti-PD-1, anti-PD-L1 or anti-CTLA-4 therapy was permitted, and checkpoint inhibitors had been received by 40% to 50% of dose-escalation patients. Partial responses occurred in three dose-escalation patients: two with cutaneous melanoma and one with hepatocellular carcinoma. The purpose of peripheral TCRbeta sequencing was to test whether ivuxolimab changed TCR sequence diversity and led to clonal T-cell expansion. The paper reports the monotherapy dose-escalation portion (N of about 47 patients) of the phase I ivuxolimab trial.

From its cysteine to its valine, the CDR3 spans 15 amino acids. The sequence is cut down to CDR3 DNA, 45 bases in frame from base 1. General study outcomes and caveats: Which antigens the clonally expanded peripheral T cells were specific for was not determined. After ivuxolimab, CD8+ T cells had more expanded clones than CD4+ T cells on average. At doses from 0.1 to 3.0 mg/kg, clonal expansion was seen in both CD4+ and CD8+ blood T cells between baseline and week 6. In the 0.1-3.0 mg/kg groups, partial responders were among the patients with the lowest normalized peripheral clonal expansion, particularly in CD8+ T cells. Low levels of normalized T-cell clonal expansion were also shown by some nonresponding patients.

Patients with a history of autoimmune disease or receiving systemic immunosuppression were excluded from the trial. Peripheral blood for TCR sequencing was collected from all dose cohorts at baseline, on cycle 4 day 1, and on cycle 7 day 1. Samples came from an open-label, multicenter, first-in-human phase I dose-escalation trial of ivuxolimab. Adults with locally advanced or metastatic melanoma, renal cell carcinoma, hepatocellular carcinoma or head and neck squamous cell carcinoma were enrolled in the trial. Before TCR sequencing, CD4+ and CD8+ T cells were separately sorted from peripheral blood. Genomic DNA was isolated from the sorted cells so that the TCRbeta CDR3 region could be sequenced. TCRbeta CDR3 regions were sequenced using the immunoSEQ Assay. TCRdb took this table from immuneACCESS and kept in-frame rearrangements with V and J called. Such tables lack part of the clones; where checked against another copy, unresolved V genes explain under half of the gap, and the rest is unexplained. The sample table records approximately 56,000 clones; over 70% of these occur just once. Together, the top ten hold under 2% of the sample.

Remarks on this clone: Its recognized antigen is unknown. There are no base qualities to consult, and no much larger clone falls within one base.

The V gene is TRBV12-2 and the J gene is TRBJ2-7; the D call TRBD1 from the table was never checked on the DNA. TRBV12-2 is flagged as a pseudogene. This sequence was found in an adult with an advanced solid tumor such as melanoma, head and neck, liver or kidney cancer. The sequencing used CD4+ or CD8+ T cells sorted from blood, collected in a trial of the OX40 agonist ivuxolimab. The CDR3 in this case is CASRFDRGFNYEQYV. In nucleotide form, the sequence is TGTGCAAGTCGCTTTGACAGGGGGTTTAACTACGAGCAGTACGTC.